The T cell receptor (beta chain) under discussion was sequenced for a study of shared clonotypes between healthy human individuals. The study's findings and limits: A limitation of the genetic and exposure-history diversity represented arose from few donors.

V lost 2 bases to trimming and J lost 4 bases; unmatched junction nucleotides: 5. CDR3 length equals 15 residues. Per the germline V gene, CDR1 is WNHNN and CDR2 is SYGVQD (reference sequence). Worth noting for this clone: The antigen remains undetermined.

Produced via immunoSEQ multiplex PCR; TCRdb's table is partial and in-frame only. The sample has some 1,400,000 clones, roughly 95% seen once. V gene TRBV10-1 combines with J gene TRBJ1-1, with 9 bases lining up with TRBD1. Specimen: naive CD4+ T cells sorted from blood. Subset of the sample: CD45RA+ positively selected. This clonotype was obtained from a man under 40 in good health. CDR3 protein: CASSEGTGPGTEAFF. In DNA, the CDR3 is TGCGCCAGCAGTGAGGGGACAGGGCCAGGCACTGAAGCTTTCTTT.